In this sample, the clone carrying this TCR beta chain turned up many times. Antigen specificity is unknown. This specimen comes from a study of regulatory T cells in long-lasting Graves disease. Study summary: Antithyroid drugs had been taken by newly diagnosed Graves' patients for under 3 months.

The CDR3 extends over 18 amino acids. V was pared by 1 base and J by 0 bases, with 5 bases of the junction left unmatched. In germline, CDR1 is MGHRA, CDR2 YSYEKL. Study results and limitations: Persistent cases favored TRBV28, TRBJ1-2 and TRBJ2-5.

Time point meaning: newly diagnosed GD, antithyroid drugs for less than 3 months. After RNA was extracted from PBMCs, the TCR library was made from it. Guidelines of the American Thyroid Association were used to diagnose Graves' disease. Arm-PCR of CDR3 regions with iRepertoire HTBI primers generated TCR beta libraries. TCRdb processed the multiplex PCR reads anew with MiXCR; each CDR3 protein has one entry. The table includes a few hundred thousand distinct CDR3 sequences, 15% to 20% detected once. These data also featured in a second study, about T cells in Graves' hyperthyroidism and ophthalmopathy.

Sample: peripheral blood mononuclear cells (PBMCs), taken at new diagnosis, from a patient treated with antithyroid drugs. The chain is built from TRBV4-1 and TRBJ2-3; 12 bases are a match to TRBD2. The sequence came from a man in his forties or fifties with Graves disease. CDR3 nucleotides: TGCGCCAGCAGCCAAGGACTAGCGGGGGTCACTAGCACAGATACGCAGTATTTT. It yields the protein CASSQGLAGVTSTDTQYF.